This T cell receptor beta chain appears in the sequencing data of a study of T cells and copy number aberrations in small-cell lung cancer (dated by TCRdb to the early 2020s). Context from the whole study: Whole-exome sequencing of the same tumor regions was paired with TCR repertoire sequencing so that T cell metrics could be related to mutations and copy number aberrations. Tumor TCR data were available for roughly 17 patients, and TCR data from both tumor and normal tissue were available for around 15 patients. The full study reports these points: Because surgical resection is uncommon in small-cell lung cancer, the study was limited by a small sample size, and the findings need validation. Tumors had lower T-cell density, richness and clonality than adjacent lung tissue, though the difference in density was not significant. All specimens were formalin-fixed paraffin-embedded tissue, which is known to introduce sequencing artifacts. Higher copy number aberration burden was negatively correlated with tumor T-cell density, richness and clonality. High heterogeneity of the TCR repertoire was observed across regions, with about 79.9-97.7% of clones restricted to a single region, representing a lower overlap than in localized NSCLC.

Donors were patients with limited-stage small-cell lung cancer who underwent surgical resection in Hangzhou, China, between about 2008 and 2020. Every donor went straight to surgery with no preoperative chemotherapy or radiotherapy, and no donor was given immunotherapy either before or after surgery. All 20 or so patients in the sequenced cohort were identified as smokers or heavy second-hand smokers. Three regions were collected from each tumor FFPE block by a grid approach so that spatial heterogeneity of the primary tumors was represented. Tumor regions were macrodissected to enrich malignant cells, and only regions expected to yield at least 150 ng DNA were selected. Multi-region TCR-beta sequencing of resected limited-stage small-cell lung cancers and of tumor-adjacent lung tissue was performed to characterize T cell repertoire heterogeneity. Genomic DNA was extracted from FFPE tissue using the AllPrep DNA/RNA FFPE Kit (Qiagen).

The germline V gene specifies SGHRS as CDR1 and YFSETQ as CDR2. Germline trimming: 4 bases from V, 4 bases from J; junction bases outside gene matches: 3. The CDR3 spans 15 residues, from the cysteine through the phenylalanine. Of all the DNA, just the CDR3 is kept, 45 bases in frame from base 1. TCR-beta CDR3 regions were amplified from genomic DNA with the immunoSEQ hsTCRB Kit using multiplexed V- and J-gene primers. Unique DNA barcodes were added in a second PCR, and the samples were pooled together with one negative control and one positive control. An Illumina MiSeq running a 150-cycle paired-end protocol was used to sequence the pooled TCR-beta libraries. In the source study's methods: Raw sequencing data were processed by Adaptive Biotechnologies into a report with normalized, annotated TCR-beta repertoires. T-cell density was calculated by normalizing TCR-beta templates to usable DNA, with usable DNA estimated through amplification of housekeeping genes. Clonality was defined as 1 minus Pielou's evenness, while richness was a count of unique rearrangements. Intratumor TCR heterogeneity between regions was quantified with the Jaccard index, the Morisita overlap index, and the proportion of shared top-20 clonotypes. In TCRdb, the immuneACCESS table is reduced to in-frame sequences with V and J assigned. These tables do not hold every clone; where another copy was compared, an unresolved V gene accounts for under half, and the others remain unexplained. V and J calls and clone size follow that table, whereas D and trimming were derived from the DNA. The sample contains over 6,000 clones, about 72% of them found a single time. The ten largest clones capture 8.8% of the sample.

On this clone: This receptor's antigen is unknown. No base quality values were provided; no much bigger clone lies one nucleotide off.

The sample consisted of tumor tissue. In this chain, TRBV5-1 is recombined with TRBJ2-6, and 9 junction bases match TRBD1. The clonotype comes from a man in his fifties with small cell lung cancer. The DNA reads TGCGCCAGCAGCCGGACAGGGGACGGGGCCAACGTCCTGACTTTC. Its protein reads: CASSRTGDGANVLTF. The CDR3, completed at both ends by the reference TRBV5-1 and TRBJ2-6 genes, gives the full variable domain KAGVTQTPRYLIKTRGQQVTLSCSPISGHRSVSWYQQTPGQGLQFLFEYFSETQRNKGNFPGRFSGRQFSNSRSEMNVSTLELGDSALYLCASSRTGDGANVLTFGAGSRLTVL.